The sequence of this T cell receptor beta chain was determined in a study of cytomegalovirus exposure and HLA in healthy donors. General study points: A later analysis linked around 15,000 TCR beta sequences to HLA alleles at 0.05 false discovery rate. Fewer N-insertions (relative to the approximately 700-donor mean) were reportedly seen in an Asian-associated ancestry cluster in a later analysis.

The germline gives CDR1 SGDLS, CDR2 YYNGEE. CDR3 length: 14 amino acids. The V and J ends lost 5 bases and 4 bases respectively, with 10 bases between them. Concerning this clone: Its matching antigen is unknown.

Whereas donors were nominally healthy upon sampling, unrecorded immune exposures were probable. Use of 60 Vbeta and 13 Jbeta primers characterized the PCR. Libraries were prepared by immunoSEQ multiplex PCR; TCRdb keeps only in-frame clonotypes and omits some of them. The table records 110,000 to 150,000 clones, roughly 78% of them present only once. Sequencing was carried out using PBMCs. This sequence joins TRBV9 and TRBJ1-6; D possibly corresponds to TRBD1 (5 bases). This TCR came from a female donor in good health and CMV-seronegative. CDR3 coding DNA: TGTGCCAGCAGGGGAGGGGCGTATAATTCACCCCTCCACTTT. Translated, it gives CASRGGAYNSPLHF.